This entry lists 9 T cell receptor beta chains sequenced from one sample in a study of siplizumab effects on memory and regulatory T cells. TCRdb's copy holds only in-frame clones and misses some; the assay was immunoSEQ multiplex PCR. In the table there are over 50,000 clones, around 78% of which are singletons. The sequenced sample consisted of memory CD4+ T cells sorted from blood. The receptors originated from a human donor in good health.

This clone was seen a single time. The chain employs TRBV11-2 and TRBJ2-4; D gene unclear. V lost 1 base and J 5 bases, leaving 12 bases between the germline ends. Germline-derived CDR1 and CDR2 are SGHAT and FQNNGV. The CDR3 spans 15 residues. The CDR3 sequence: CASSLGAGYQNIQYF. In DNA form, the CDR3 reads TGTGCCAGCAGCTTAGGGGCCGGATACCAAAACATTCAGTACTTC.

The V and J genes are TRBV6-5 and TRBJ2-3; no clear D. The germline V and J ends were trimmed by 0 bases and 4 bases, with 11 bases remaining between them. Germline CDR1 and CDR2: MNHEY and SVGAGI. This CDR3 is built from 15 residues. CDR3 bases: TGTGCCAGCAGTTACTCGAAACAGCTCCCAGATACGCAGTATTTT. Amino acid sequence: CASSYSKQLPDTQYF.

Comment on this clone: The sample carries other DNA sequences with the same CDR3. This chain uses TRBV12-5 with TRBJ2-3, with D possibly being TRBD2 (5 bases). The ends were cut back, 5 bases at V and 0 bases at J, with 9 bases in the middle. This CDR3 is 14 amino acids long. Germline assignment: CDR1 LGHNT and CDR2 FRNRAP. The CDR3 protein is CASGGRVSTDTQYF. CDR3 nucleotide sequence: TGTGCTAGTGGTGGGCGGGTCAGCACAGATACGCAGTATTTT.

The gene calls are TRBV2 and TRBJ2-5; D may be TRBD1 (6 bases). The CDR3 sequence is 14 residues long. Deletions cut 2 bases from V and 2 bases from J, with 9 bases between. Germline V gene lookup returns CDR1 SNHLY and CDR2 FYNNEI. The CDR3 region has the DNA TGTGCCAGCAGTGAATCGGGGACACAAGAGACCCAGTACTTC. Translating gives CASSESGTQETQYF. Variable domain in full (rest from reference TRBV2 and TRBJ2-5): EPEVTQTPSHQVTQMGQEVILRCVPISNHLYFYWYRQILGQKVEFLVSFYNNEISEKSEIFDDQFSVERPDGSNFTLKIRSTKLEDSAMYFCASSESGTQETQYFGPGTRLLVL.

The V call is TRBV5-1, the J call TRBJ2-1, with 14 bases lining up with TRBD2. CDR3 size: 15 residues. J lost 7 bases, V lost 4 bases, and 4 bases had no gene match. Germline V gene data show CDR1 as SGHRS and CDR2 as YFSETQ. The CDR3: CASSLGLAGVNEQFF. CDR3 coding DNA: TGCGCCAGCAGCCTGGGACTAGCGGGGGTTAATGAGCAGTTCTTC.

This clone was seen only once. The CDR3 DNA follows: TGCAGCGTTGCCGGGACCTCCGACGGTGGCTACACCTTC. Translated: CSVAGTSDGGYTF. This rearrangement joins TRBV29-1 to TRBJ1-2; D perhaps matches TRBD1 (5 bases). This CDR3 spans 13 amino acids. V lost 4 bases to trimming and J lost 7 bases, with 16 bases between them. The germline V gene has CDR1 SQVTM and CDR2 ANQGSEA.

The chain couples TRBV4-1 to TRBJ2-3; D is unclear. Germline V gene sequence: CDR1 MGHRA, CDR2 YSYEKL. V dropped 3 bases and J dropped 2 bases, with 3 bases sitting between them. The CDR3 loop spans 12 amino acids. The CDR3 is CASSHYTDTQYF. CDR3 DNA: TGCGCCAGCAGCCATTACACAGATACGCAGTATTTT.

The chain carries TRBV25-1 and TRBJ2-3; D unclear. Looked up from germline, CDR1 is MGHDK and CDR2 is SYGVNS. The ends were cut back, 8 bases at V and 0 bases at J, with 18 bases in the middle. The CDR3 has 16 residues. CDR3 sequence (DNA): TGTGCCAGCGGTGGATCGAGCAAAGGGAGCACAGATACGCAGTATTTT. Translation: CASGGSSKGSTDTQYF.

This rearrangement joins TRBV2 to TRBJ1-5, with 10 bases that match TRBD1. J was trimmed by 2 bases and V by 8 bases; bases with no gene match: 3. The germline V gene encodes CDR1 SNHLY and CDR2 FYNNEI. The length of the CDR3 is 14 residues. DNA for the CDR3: TGTGCCAGCGGCGGGACAGGGGGCAATCAGCCCCAGCATTTT. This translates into CASGGTGGNQPQHF.